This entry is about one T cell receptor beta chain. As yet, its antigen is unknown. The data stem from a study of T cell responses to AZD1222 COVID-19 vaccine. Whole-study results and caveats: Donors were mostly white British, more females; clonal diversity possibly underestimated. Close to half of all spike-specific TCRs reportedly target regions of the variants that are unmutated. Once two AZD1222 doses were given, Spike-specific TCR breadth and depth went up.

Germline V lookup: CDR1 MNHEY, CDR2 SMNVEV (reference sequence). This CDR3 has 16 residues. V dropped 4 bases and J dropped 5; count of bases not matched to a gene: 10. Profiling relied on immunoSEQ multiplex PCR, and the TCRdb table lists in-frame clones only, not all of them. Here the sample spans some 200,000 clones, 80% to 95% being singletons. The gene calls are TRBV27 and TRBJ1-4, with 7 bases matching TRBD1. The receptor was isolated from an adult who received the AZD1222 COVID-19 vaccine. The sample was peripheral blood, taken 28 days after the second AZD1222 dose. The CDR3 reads CASSSSPTGRNEKLFF. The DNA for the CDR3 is TGTGCCAGCAGTTCAAGTCCGACAGGGAGGAATGAAAAACTGTTTTTT.